Listed below are T cell receptor beta chains from one sample, sequenced in a study of cytomegalovirus exposure and HLA in healthy donors. TCRdb's table, derived via immunoSEQ multiplex PCR, lists solely in-frame clones and lacks some. The data hold more than 75,000 clones, with 60% to 80% observed a single time. The sample was PBMCs. The receptors originated from a woman aged 35 to 49 in good health and CMV-seronegative. CDR3s include the opening cysteine and the closing phenylalanine or tryptophan. The D gene is left open where the match is weak. Expanded clones get a size class; other rows say once, few or many, or leave the size out.

>TRBD1|TRBV29-1|TRBJ2-3|once
CSVRSGTALYF
TGCAGCGTTCGGTCCGGGACAGCTCTGTATTTT
>.|TRBV7-9|TRBJ1-5|.
CASSLDGYRQPQHF
TGTGCCAGCAGCTTAGACGGGTATAGGCAGCCCCAGCATTTT
>.|TRBV14|TRBJ1-6|.
CASSRNTRDSPLHF
TGTGCCAGCAGCCGTAATACCCGGGATTCACCCCTCCACTTT
>.|TRBV5-6|TRBJ2-7|.
CASSFFPGLIPYEQYF
TGTGCCAGCAGCTTCTTTCCGGGACTCATCCCCTACGAGCAGTACTTC
>TRBD1|TRBV7-6|TRBJ2-1|.
CARADREPYNEQFF
TGTGCCAGGGCGGACAGGGAACCCTACAATGAGCAGTTCTTC
>.|TRBV5-8|TRBJ1-4|.
CASSLVTQGFKEKLFF
TGTGCCAGCAGCTTGGTCACGCAGGGTTTCAAGGAAAAACTGTTTTTT
>TRBD1|TRBV6-1|TRBJ1-1|once
CASTEQGRTEAFF
TGTGCCAGCACGGAACAGGGGAGGACTGAAGCTTTCTTT
>.|TRBV6-5|TRBJ1-3|.
CASGRPGNTIYF
TGTGCCTCGGGGAGGCCTGGAAACACCATATATTTT
>.|TRBV29-1|TRBJ1-1|.
CSVEQGKNTEAFF
TGCAGCGTTGAACAGGGAAAGAACACTGAAGCTTTCTTT
>.|TRBV5-6|TRBJ1-1|.
CASSFGRDTEAFF
TGTGCCAGCAGCTTCGGCAGGGACACTGAAGCTTTCTTT
>TRBD2|TRBV4-1|TRBJ2-1|.
CASSQLTSGAEQFF
TGCGCCAGCAGCCAACTGACTAGCGGGGCCGAGCAGTTCTTC
>.|TRBV4-3|TRBJ2-3|.
CASSQDLLQNTDTQYF
TGCGCCAGCAGCCAAGATTTGTTACAGAACACAGATACGCAGTATTTT
>.|TRBV30|TRBJ1-1|.
CAWSNQENTEAFF
TGTGCCTGGTCAAATCAGGAAAACACTGAAGCTTTCTTT
>.|TRBV30|TRBJ1-6|.
CAWRYPGSYNSPLHF
TGTGCCTGGAGGTACCCCGGGTCATATAATTCACCCCTCCACTTT
>.|TRBV29-1|TRBJ1-1|.
CSSGGAVNTEAFF
TGCAGCTCCGGGGGTGCGGTGAACACTGAAGCTTTCTTT
>.|TRBV5-1|TRBJ2-7|few
CANNGEQYF
TGCGCCAACAATGGCGAGCAGTACTTC
>TRBD1|TRBV4-3|TRBJ1-6|few
CASSRLGQGGDNSPLHF
TGCGCCAGCAGCCGTCTCGGACAGGGGGGTGATAATTCACCCCTCCACTTT
>TRBD1|TRBV7-2|TRBJ2-6|.
CASSLKLSGQGAGANVLTF
TGTGCCAGCAGCTTAAAGCTGTCTGGACAGGGAGCCGGGGCCAACGTCCTGACTTTC
>.|TRBV6-4|TRBJ2-2|.
CASSDEGVTGELFF
TGTGCCAGCAGTGACGAGGGGGTCACCGGGGAGCTGTTTTTT
>.|TRBV7-6|TRBJ1-4|.
CASSSTRNEKLFF
TGTGCCAGCAGTTCGACTAGAAATGAAAAACTGTTTTTT
>.|TRBV28|TRBJ2-1|.
CASGPYSYNEQFF
TGTGCCAGCGGCCCGTACTCCTACAATGAGCAGTTCTTC
>.|TRBV7-9|TRBJ2-5|.
CASSFAGLETQYF
TGTGCCAGCAGCTTTGCAGGGTTGGAGACCCAGTACTTC
>.|TRBV5-4|TRBJ2-1|.
CASSSLAGSYNEQFF
TGTGCCAGCAGCAGCCTAGCTGGCTCCTACAATGAGCAGTTCTTC
>.|TRBV7-2|TRBJ2-3|.
CASSLGFGSTDTQYF
TGTGCCAGCAGCTTGGGCTTTGGAAGTACAGATACGCAGTATTTT
>TRBD1|TRBV6-5|TRBJ1-1|.
CASSPRTGVNTEAFF
TGTGCCAGCAGTCCCCGGACAGGGGTAAACACTGAAGCTTTCTTT
>TRBD1|TRBV19|TRBJ1-2|.
CASSLGTGNYGYTF
TGTGCCAGTAGTCTCGGGACAGGGAATTATGGCTACACCTTC
>.|TRBV6-1|TRBJ2-2|medium-sized
CANLGEETGELFF
TGTGCCAATTTGGGGGAGGAAACCGGGGAGCTGTTTTTT
>TRBD1|TRBV29-1|TRBJ1-3|.
CSVEWGQGAGNTIYF
TGCAGCGTTGAATGGGGACAGGGGGCTGGAAACACCATATATTTT
>.|TRBV9|TRBJ1-2|.
CASSRDAYGYTF
TGTGCCAGCAGCCGAGATGCCTATGGCTACACCTTC
>.|TRBV6-1|TRBJ1-1|.
CATLRQNTEAFF
TGTGCCACCCTGCGCCAGAACACTGAAGCTTTCTTT
>TRBD1|TRBV6-5|TRBJ1-4|few
CASSWDRAGEKLFF
TGTGCCAGCAGTTGGGACAGGGCGGGTGAAAAACTGTTTTTT
>.|TRBV5-4|TRBJ2-2|.
CASSPYRPNTGELFF
TGTGCCAGCAGCCCGTACAGACCGAACACCGGGGAGCTGTTTTTT